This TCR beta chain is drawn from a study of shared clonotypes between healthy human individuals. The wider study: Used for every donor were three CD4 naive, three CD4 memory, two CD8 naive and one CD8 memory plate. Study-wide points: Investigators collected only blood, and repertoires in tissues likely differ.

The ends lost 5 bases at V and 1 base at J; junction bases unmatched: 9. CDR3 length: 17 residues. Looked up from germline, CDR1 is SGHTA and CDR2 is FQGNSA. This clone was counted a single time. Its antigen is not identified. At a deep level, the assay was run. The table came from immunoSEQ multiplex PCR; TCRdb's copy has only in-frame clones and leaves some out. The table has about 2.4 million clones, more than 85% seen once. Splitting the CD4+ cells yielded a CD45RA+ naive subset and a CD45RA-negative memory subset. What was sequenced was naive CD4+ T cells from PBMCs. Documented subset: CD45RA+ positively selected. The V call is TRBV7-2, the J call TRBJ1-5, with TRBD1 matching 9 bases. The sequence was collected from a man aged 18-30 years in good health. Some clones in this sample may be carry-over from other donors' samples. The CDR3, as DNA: TGTGCCAGCAGCCAACTAAGGACAGGGGTGAGCAATCAGCCCCAGCATTTT. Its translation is CASSQLRTGVSNQPQHF.